These T cell receptor beta chains were read from a single sample in a study of cytomegalovirus exposure and HLA in healthy donors. The repertoire was sequenced with immunoSEQ multiplex PCR; TCRdb's copy has only in-frame clones and lacks some. The repertoire holds hundreds of thousands of clones, over 60% seen once, with 1.5% to 2% in the top ten. The material sequenced was PBMCs. The source is a male donor in good health and CMV-seronegative. Each CDR3 is given without its conserved first and last residue. Fields, in order: CDR3 protein, V gene.

CDR3 protein: ASSLAPGAESQY
V gene: TRBV5-1

CDR3 protein: ASNTGGANYGYT
V gene: TRBV27

CDR3 protein: ASSLMGRSYNSPLH
V gene: TRBV27

CDR3 protein: ASSLYRDRGILYEQY
V gene: TRBV27

CDR3 protein: ASSLESSGNTIY
V gene: TRBV11-2

CDR3 protein: ASSVTGGVEEKLF
V gene: TRBV5-1

CDR3 protein: ASSAQGTGGGGAF
V gene: TRBV7-3

CDR3 protein: ASSYSQASAYEQY
V gene: TRBV6-6

CDR3 protein: ATRSGTGGYEQY
V gene: TRBV10-3

CDR3 protein: ASSASRQGGSPLH
V gene: TRBV9